Reported below is one T cell receptor beta chain. Germline trimming cut 3 bases from V and 6 bases from J; bases unmatched to any gene: 7. Germline V lookup: CDR1 LGHDT, CDR2 YNNKEL (reference sequence). This CDR3 is built from 15 residues. These data come from a study of blood T cell repertoires in COVID-19. Across the study: Sites in the United States, Italy and Spain provided acute and convalescent COVID-19 samples.

Original processing methods: Amplification from reference gene primers served as the basis for estimated nucleated cell counts. The table came from immunoSEQ multiplex PCR; TCRdb's copy has only in-frame clones and leaves some out. V, J and clone size derive from that table, while D and trimming were established from the DNA sequence. The sample consists of nearly 200,000 clones, roughly 90% of them appearing once. J is TRBJ2-7 and V is TRBV3-1 (or the pseudogene TRBV3-2); 11 bases map to TRBD2. Sequencing was carried out using peripheral blood. The origin of this receptor is an older woman with acute or convalescent COVID-19. CDR3 in amino acids: CASSQITSGRGEQYF. In DNA, the CDR3 is TGTGCCAGCAGCCAGATCACTAGCGGGAGAGGCGAGCAGTACTTC.